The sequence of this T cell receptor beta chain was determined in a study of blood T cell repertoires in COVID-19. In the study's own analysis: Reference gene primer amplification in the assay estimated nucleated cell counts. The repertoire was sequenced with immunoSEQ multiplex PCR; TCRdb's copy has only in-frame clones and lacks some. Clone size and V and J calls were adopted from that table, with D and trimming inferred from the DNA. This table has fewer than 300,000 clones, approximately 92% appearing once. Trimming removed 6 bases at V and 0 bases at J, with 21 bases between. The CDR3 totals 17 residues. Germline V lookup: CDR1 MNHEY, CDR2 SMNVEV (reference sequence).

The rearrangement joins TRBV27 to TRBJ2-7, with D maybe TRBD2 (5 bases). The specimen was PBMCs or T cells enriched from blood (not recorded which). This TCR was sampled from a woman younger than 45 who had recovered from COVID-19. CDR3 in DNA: TGTGCCAGCAGCCCTTCCTCTTTCTTGCGGGCCTCCTACGAGCAGTACTTC. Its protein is CASSPSSFLRASYEQYF.